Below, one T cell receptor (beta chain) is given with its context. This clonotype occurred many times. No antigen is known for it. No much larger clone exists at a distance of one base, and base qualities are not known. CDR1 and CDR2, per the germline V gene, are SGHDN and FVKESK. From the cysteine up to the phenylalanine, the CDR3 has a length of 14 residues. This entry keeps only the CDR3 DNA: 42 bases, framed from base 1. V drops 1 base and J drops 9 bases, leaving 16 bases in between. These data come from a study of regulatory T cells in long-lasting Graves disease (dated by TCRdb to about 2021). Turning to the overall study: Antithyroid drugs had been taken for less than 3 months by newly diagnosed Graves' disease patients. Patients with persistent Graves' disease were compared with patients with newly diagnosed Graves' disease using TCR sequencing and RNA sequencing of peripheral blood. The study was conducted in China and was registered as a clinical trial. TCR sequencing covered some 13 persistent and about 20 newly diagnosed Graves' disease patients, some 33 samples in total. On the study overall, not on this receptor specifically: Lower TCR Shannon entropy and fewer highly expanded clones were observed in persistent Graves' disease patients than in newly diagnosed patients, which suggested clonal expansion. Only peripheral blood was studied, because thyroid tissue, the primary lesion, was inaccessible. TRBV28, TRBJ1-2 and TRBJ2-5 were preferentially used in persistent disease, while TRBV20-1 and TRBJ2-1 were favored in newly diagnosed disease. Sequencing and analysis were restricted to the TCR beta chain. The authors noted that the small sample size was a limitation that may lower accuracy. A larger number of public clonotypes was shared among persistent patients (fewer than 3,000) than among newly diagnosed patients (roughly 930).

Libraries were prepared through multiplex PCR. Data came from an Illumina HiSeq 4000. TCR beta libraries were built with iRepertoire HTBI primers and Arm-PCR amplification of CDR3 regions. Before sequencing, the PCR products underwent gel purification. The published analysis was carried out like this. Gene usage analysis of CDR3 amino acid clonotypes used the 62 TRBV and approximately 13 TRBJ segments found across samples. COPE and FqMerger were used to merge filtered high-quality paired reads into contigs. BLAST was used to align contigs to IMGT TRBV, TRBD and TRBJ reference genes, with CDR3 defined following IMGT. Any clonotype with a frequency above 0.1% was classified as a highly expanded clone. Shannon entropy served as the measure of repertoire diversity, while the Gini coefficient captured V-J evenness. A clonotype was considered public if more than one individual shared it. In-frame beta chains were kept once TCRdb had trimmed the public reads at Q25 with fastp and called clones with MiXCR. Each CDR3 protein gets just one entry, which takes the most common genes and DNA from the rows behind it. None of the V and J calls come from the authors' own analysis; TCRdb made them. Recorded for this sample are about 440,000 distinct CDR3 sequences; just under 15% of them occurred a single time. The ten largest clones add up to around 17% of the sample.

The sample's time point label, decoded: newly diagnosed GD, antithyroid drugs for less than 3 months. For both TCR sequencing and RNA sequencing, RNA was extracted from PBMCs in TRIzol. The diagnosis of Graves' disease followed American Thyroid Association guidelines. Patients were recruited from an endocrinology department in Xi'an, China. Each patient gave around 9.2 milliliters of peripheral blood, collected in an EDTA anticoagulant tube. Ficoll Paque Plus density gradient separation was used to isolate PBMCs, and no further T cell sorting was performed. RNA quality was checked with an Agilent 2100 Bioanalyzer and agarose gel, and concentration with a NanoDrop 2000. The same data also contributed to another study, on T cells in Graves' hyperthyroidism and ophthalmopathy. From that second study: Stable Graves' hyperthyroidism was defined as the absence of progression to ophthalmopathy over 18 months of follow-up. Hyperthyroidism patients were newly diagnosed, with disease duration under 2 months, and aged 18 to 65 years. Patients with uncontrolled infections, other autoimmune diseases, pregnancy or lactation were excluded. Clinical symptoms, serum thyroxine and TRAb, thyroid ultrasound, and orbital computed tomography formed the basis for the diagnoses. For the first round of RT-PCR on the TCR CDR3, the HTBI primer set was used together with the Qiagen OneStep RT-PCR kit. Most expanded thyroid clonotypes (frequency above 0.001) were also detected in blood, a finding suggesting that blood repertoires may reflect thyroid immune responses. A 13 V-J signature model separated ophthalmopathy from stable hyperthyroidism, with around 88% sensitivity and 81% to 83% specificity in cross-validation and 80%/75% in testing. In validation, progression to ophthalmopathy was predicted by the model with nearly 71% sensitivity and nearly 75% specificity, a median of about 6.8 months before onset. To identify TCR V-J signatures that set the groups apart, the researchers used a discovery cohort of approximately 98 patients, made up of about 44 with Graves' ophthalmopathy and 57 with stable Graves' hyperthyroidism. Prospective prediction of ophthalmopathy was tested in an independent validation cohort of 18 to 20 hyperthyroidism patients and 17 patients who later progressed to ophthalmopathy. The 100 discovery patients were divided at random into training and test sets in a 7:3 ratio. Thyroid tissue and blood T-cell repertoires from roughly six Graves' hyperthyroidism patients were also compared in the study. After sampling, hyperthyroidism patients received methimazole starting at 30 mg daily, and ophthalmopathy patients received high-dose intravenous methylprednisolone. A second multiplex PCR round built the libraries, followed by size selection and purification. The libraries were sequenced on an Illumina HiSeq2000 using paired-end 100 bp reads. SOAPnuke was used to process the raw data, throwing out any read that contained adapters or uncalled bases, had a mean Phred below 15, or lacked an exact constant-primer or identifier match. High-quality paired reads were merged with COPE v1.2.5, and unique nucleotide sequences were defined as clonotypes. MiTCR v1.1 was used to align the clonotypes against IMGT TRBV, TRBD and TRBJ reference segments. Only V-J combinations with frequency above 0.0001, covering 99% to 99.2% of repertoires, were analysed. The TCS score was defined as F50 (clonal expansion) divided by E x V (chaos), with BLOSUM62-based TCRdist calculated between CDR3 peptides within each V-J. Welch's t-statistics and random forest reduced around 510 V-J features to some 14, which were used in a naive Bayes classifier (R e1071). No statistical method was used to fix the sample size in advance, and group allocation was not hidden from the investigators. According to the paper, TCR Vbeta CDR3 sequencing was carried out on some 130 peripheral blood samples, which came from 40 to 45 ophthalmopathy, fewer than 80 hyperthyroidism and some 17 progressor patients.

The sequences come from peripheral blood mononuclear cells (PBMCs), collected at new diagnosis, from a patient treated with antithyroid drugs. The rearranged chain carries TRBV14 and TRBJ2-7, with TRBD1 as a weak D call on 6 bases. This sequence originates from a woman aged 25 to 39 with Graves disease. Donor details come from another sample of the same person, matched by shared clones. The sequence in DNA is TGTGCCAGCAGCCAAGCTGGGGGCCGCCCCGGGCAGTACTTC. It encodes CASSQAGGRPGQYF.